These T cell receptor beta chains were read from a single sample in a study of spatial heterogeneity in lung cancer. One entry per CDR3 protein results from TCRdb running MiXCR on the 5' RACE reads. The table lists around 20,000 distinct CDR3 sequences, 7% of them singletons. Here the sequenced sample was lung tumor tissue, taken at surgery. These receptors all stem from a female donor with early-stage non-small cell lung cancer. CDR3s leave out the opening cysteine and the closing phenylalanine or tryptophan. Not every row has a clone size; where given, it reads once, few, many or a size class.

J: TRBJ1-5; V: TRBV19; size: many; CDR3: ASSIGRDDKPQH
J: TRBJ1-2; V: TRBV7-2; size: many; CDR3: ASSTQGLGNYGYT
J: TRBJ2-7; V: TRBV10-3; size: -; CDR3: AISDSSYEQY
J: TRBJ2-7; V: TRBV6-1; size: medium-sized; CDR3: ASSFGPGVEQY
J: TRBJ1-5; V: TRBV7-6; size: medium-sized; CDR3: ASSLVGGQFPNQPQH
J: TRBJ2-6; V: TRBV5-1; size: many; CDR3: ASSLTGPLFLGANVLT
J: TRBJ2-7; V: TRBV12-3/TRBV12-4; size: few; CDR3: ASSAGQRSEQY
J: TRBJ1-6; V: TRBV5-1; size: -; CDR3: ASSPRMTEGRFNSPLH
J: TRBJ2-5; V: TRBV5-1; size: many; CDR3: ASSYPEETQY
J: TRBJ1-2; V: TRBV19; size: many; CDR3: ASSIAGKDGGYT
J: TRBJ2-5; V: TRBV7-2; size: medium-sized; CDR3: ASSRGTSRQETQY
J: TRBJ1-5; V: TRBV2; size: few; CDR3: ASKTDRERDQPQH
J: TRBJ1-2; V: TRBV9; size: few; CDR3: ASSSGTGWDYGYT
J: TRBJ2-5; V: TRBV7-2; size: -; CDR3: ASSPQWTDQETQY
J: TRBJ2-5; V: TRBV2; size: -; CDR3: ATHWTVQETQY
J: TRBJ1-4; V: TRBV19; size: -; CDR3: ASERDRGEKLF
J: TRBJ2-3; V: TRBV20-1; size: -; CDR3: SARLATGPLTDTQY
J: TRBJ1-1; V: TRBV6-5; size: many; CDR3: ASSPRQGGEAF
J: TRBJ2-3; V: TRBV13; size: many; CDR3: ASSLDGLAGDTQY
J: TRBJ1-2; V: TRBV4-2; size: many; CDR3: ASSQGDLQYTNYGYT
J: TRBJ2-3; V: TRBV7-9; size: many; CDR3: ASSAPGSGVDTQY
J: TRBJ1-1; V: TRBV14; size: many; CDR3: ASSQLPGSTEAF
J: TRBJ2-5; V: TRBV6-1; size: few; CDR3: ASSEFHREETQY
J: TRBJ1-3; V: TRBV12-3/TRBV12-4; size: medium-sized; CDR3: ASSLSRAPGGNTIY
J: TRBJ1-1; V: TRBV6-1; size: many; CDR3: ASSERTSLRGF
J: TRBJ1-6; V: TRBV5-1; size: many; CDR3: ASSLGQGAGSPLH
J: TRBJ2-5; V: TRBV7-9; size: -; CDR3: ASSLTGLETQY
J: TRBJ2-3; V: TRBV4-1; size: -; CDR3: ASSQGPAGGITDTQY
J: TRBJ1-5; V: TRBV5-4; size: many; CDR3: ASSFQGRDQPQH